This record covers a single T cell receptor beta chain. The antigen is undetermined. This CDR3 has 16 amino acids. Germline CDR1 and CDR2: SGHNT and YYREEE (reference sequence). Unmatched junction bases numbered 10, after V lost 0 bases and J lost 8 bases. Sequencing used immunoSEQ multiplex PCR; TCRdb keeps in-frame clones, though not all of them. Counted here are about 160,000 clones, about nine tenths occurring once; the ten biggest clones make up about 9.3%. The data belong to a study of cytomegalovirus exposure and HLA in healthy donors. Study in general: It was reported in a later analysis that the same platform had been used for the 120 or so validation repertoires as for the 666 first-cohort repertoires.

Overall study results and limits: The authors listed 164 TCR beta chains as cytomegalovirus-associated. Among the CMV-associated chains, a few were confirmed in vitro as specific for CMV antigens.

Among the approximately 110 subjects of the validation cohort, separate from the approximately 700-subject first cohort, were the donors. The sample was PBMCs. This TCR was sampled from a young woman in good health and CMV-seropositive. The rearrangement uses TRBV5-4 and TRBJ2-1; TRBD2 aligns across 8 bases. The CDR3 DNA sequence: TGTGCCAGCAGCTTGGGGGGGCTAGCGGGTACGGATGAGCAGTTCTTC. Protein sequence: CASSLGGLAGTDEQFF.